The rows below give T cell receptor beta chains drawn from one sample of a study of T cell repertoires in cytomegalovirus infection. No cognate antigen is known for these TCRs. TCRdb ran MiXCR on the reads and lists one entry per CDR3 protein. The data show 830,000 or so distinct CDR3 sequences, 32% seen once. This specimen was cultured CD8+ T cells from PBMCs, taken from culture after CMV antigen stimulation. The receptor set was obtained from a human donor in good health (CMV status not recorded). Some clones in this sample may be carry-over from other donors' samples. CDR3s include the opening cysteine and the closing phenylalanine or tryptophan. The D gene is left open where the match is weak. Clone size is given for some rows only: seen once, a few or many times, or a class if the clone is expanded.

TGTGCCAGCAGCCAACCGGGGGTTACCGGGGAGCTGTTTTTT,CASSQPGVTGELFF,-,TRBV3-1,-,TRBJ2-2
TGTGCCAGCAGCTCCCAGACAGGGTCAAGATACGGGCAGTACTTC,CASSSQTGSRYGQYF,-,TRBV7-6,TRBD1,TRBJ2-7
TGTGCCAGCAGCGTAGCTGTCCGAGACCACTACAATGAGCAGTTCTTC,CASSVAVRDHYNEQFF,few,TRBV9,-,TRBJ2-1
TGTGCCAGCAGCCTCCGCGGTCCGCGCATGGAGACCCAGTACTTC,CASSLRGPRMETQYF,-,TRBV28,-,TRBJ2-5
TGTGCCAGCAGTGAGGACTCAGGGAACACTGAAGCTTTCTTT,CASSEDSGNTEAFF,few,TRBV6-2/TRBV6-3,-,TRBJ1-1
TGTGCCAGCAGCTTAAAGTGGGCGGTAGCCCACACCGGGGAGCTGTTTTTT,CASSLKWAVAHTGELFF,-,TRBV7-3,-,TRBJ2-2
TGTGCCAGCAGTTTAATAGGGGATAGCAATCAGCCCCAGCATTTT,CASSLIGDSNQPQHF,-,TRBV27,-,TRBJ1-5
TGTGCCAGCAGCATCTCTAGCGCCGGGGAGCTGTTTTTT,CASSISSAGELFF,many,TRBV7-9,-,TRBJ2-2
TGTGCCAGCACAGACGCCGGGGAGCTGTTTTTT,CASTDAGELFF,few,TRBV11-2,-,TRBJ2-2
TGCGCCAGCAGCGGGACAGGGGTGTGGGGCCAAGAGACCCAGTACTTC,CASSGTGVWGQETQYF,-,TRBV5-1,TRBD1,TRBJ2-5
TGTGCCAGCAGCCCCAAGAGAAACACCATATATTTT,CASSPKRNTIYF,-,TRBV9,-,TRBJ1-3
TGTGCCAGCAGTGACGCATGGGTCGAGGTTTACGGCTACACCTTC,CASSDAWVEVYGYTF,-,TRBV6-6,-,TRBJ1-2
TGTGCCAGCAGTCCGTATCCGGGGATCACAGATACGCAGTATTTT,CASSPYPGITDTQYF,-,TRBV9,-,TRBJ2-3
TGTGCCAGCAGCTCGGGGGGCAGTGTGAAGACCCAGTACTTC,CASSSGGSVKTQYF,-,TRBV5-6,-,TRBJ2-5
TGTGCCAGCAGCGAGGGGGTCTATAACACTGAAGCTTTCTTT,CASSEGVYNTEAFF,few,TRBV7-8,-,TRBJ1-1
TGTGCCAGCAGCTTAGCCCTAGCGGGGGGGCCAGATACGCAGTATTTT,CASSLALAGGPDTQYF,many,TRBV7-2,TRBD2,TRBJ2-3
TGTGCCAGCAGTTGGGCCTATGGCTACACCTTC,CASSWAYGYTF,-,TRBV6-2/TRBV6-3,-,TRBJ1-2
TGCAGTGCTTCCTGGACTAGCGGGGAAGATACGCAGTATTTT,CSASWTSGEDTQYF,few,TRBV20-1,TRBD2,TRBJ2-3
TGTGCCAGCAGCCGTGAAAACGGGGAGCTGTTTTTT,CASSRENGELFF,-,TRBV7-6,-,TRBJ2-2
TGTGCCAGCAGCTTGGTCGGGACTAGTGAGACCCAGTACTTC,CASSLVGTSETQYF,-,TRBV5-8,TRBD2,TRBJ2-5
TGTGCCAGCAGTCCCGGACAGGGTATTGCTGTCCAGCATTTT,CASSPGQGIAVQHF,once,TRBV27,TRBD1,TRBJ1-5